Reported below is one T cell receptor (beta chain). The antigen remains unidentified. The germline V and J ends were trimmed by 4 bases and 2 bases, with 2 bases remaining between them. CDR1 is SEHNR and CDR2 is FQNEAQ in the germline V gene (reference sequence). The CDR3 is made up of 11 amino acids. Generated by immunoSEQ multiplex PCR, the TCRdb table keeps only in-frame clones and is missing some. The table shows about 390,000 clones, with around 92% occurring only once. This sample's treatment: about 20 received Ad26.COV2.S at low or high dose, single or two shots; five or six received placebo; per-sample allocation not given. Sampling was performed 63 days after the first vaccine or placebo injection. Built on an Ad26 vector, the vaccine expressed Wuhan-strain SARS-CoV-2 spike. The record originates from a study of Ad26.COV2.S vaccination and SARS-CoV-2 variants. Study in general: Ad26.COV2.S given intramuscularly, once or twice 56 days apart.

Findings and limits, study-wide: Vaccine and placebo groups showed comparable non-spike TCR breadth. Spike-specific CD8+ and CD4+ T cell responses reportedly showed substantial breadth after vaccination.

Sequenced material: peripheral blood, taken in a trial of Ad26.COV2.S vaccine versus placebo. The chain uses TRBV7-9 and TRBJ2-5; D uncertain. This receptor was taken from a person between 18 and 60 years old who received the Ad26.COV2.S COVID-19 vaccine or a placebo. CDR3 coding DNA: TGTGCCAGCAGCTCGCAAGAGACCCAGTACTTC. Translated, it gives CASSSQETQYF.